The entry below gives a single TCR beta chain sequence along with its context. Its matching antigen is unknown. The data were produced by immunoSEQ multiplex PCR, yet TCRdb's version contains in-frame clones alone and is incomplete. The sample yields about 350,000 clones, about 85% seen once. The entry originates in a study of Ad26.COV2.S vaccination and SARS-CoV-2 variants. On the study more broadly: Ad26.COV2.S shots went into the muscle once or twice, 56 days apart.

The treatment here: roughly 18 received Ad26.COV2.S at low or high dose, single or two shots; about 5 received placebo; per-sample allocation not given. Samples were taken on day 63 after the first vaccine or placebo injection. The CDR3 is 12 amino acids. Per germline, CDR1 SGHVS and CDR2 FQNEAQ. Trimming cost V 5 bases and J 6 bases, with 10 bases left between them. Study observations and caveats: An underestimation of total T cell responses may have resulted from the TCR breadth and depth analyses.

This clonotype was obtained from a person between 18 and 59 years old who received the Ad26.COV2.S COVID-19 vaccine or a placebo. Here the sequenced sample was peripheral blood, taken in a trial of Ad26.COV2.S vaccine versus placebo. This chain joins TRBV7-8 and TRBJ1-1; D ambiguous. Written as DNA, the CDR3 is TGTGCCAGCAGCCCCGACTCTCCTGAAGCTTTCTTT. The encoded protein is CASSPDSPEAFF.